These T cell receptor beta chains were read from a single sample in a study of neurological immune-mediated disorders. TCRdb called the 5' RACE reads again in MiXCR, with one record for every CDR3 protein. The repertoire includes about 62,000 distinct CDR3 sequences, 3.5% to 4.5% of them detected once, and more than 2% sits in the top ten. Sequencing was carried out using PBMCs. The receptors stem from a woman aged 45 to 65 with multiple sclerosis. The CDR3 runs from the conserved cysteine through the conserved F or W. Fields, in order: D gene, J gene, V gene, clone size, CDR3 DNA, CDR3 protein. The D gene is left open where the match is weak. Clone sizes are given selectively: once, few, many, or a class where the clone is expanded.

d_call: -
j_call: TRBJ2-1
v_call: TRBV20-1
clone_size: many
cdr3_nt: TGCAGTGCCGCCCCTCAGGTCTCCTACAATGAGCAGTTCTTC
cdr3_aa: CSAAPQVSYNEQFF

d_call: TRBD1
j_call: TRBJ1-5
v_call: TRBV20-1
clone_size: many
cdr3_nt: TGCAGTGCTCCAGGGGGTTTGAGCAATCAGCCCCAGCATTTT
cdr3_aa: CSAPGGLSNQPQHF

d_call: -
j_call: TRBJ2-2
v_call: TRBV3-1
clone_size: many
cdr3_nt: TGTGCCAGCAGCCAATTCAGTCGACAGAGAAACACCGGGGAGCTGTTTTTT
cdr3_aa: CASSQFSRQRNTGELFF

d_call: TRBD1
j_call: TRBJ2-1
v_call: TRBV5-1
clone_size: many
cdr3_nt: TGCGCCAGCAGCTTGGGGTGGACAGGCTCCTACAATGAGCAGTTCTTC
cdr3_aa: CASSLGWTGSYNEQFF

d_call: -
j_call: TRBJ2-7
v_call: TRBV20-1
clone_size: many
cdr3_nt: TGCAGTGCTAGAGTTAGGCCGGCGTACGAGCAGTACTTC
cdr3_aa: CSARVRPAYEQYF

d_call: TRBD1
j_call: TRBJ1-2
v_call: TRBV20-1
clone_size: many
cdr3_nt: TGCAGTGCTAGAGATCGGCAGGGGGCCAACTATGGCTACACCTTC
cdr3_aa: CSARDRQGANYGYTF

d_call: TRBD2
j_call: TRBJ2-1
v_call: TRBV12-3/TRBV12-4
clone_size: many
cdr3_nt: TGTGCCAGCAGAGGAGGACTAGCGGGAAGGGTTGAGCAGTTCTTC
cdr3_aa: CASRGGLAGRVEQFF

d_call: TRBD1
j_call: TRBJ2-7
v_call: TRBV5-1
clone_size: many
cdr3_nt: TGCGCCAGCAGCCGCGCCGGGACAGATTACTACGAGCAGTACTTC
cdr3_aa: CASSRAGTDYYEQYF

d_call: -
j_call: TRBJ1-1
v_call: TRBV5-1
clone_size: many
cdr3_nt: TGCGCCAGCAGCCTCCACCAGACAGAATCTAACACTGAAGCTTTCTTT
cdr3_aa: CASSLHQTESNTEAFF

d_call: -
j_call: TRBJ1-6
v_call: TRBV3-1
clone_size: few
cdr3_nt: TGTGCCAGCAGCCAAGGCAGACAGTATCCACCCCTCAACTTT
cdr3_aa: CASSQGRQYPPLNF

d_call: TRBD2
j_call: TRBJ2-3
v_call: TRBV5-1
clone_size: many
cdr3_nt: TGCGCCAGCAGCTTGGAGGCGGCAGCGGGAGGGTCGGATACGCAGTATTTT
cdr3_aa: CASSLEAAAGGSDTQYF

d_call: -
j_call: TRBJ2-2
v_call: TRBV5-1
clone_size: many
cdr3_nt: TGCGCCAGCAGCTGGGGGCGGCAGCCAAACACCGGGGAGCTGTTTTTT
cdr3_aa: CASSWGRQPNTGELFF

d_call: -
j_call: TRBJ1-4
v_call: TRBV12-3/TRBV12-4
clone_size: many
cdr3_nt: TGTGCCAGCAGTTTCGTGACGGCGGAAAAACTGTTTTTT
cdr3_aa: CASSFVTAEKLFF

d_call: -
j_call: TRBJ2-5
v_call: TRBV20-1
clone_size: many
cdr3_nt: TGCAGTGCTAGAGATTGGACAGTAGTCCAAGAGACCCAGTACTTC
cdr3_aa: CSARDWTVVQETQYF

d_call: -
j_call: TRBJ2-2
v_call: TRBV20-1
clone_size: many
cdr3_nt: TGCAGTGCAAGTCGCCGGGACATAGCGAACACCGGGGAGCTGTTTTTT
cdr3_aa: CSASRRDIANTGELFF

d_call: -
j_call: TRBJ1-5
v_call: TRBV27
clone_size: many
cdr3_nt: TGTGCCAGCAGTTTTGGCGCCGACAATCAGCCCCAGCATTTT
cdr3_aa: CASSFGADNQPQHF

d_call: TRBD2
j_call: TRBJ2-7
v_call: TRBV5-5
clone_size: many
cdr3_nt: TGTGCCAGCAGCCGAGCGGGGGGCTACGAGCAGTACTTC
cdr3_aa: CASSRAGGYEQYF

d_call: -
j_call: TRBJ2-1
v_call: TRBV3-1
clone_size: many
cdr3_nt: TGTGCCAGCAGCTTAGGCCCGGGACACCCCTACAATGAGCAGTTCTTC
cdr3_aa: CASSLGPGHPYNEQFF

d_call: -
j_call: TRBJ2-7
v_call: TRBV5-1
clone_size: many
cdr3_nt: TGCGCCAGCAGCTTGGATTTTGACGGCGAGCAGTACTTC
cdr3_aa: CASSLDFDGEQYF

d_call: TRBD1
j_call: TRBJ1-4
v_call: TRBV4-3
clone_size: -
cdr3_nt: TGCGCCAGCAGCCCCGGCCGCGGACAGGGGAATGAAAAACTGTTTTTT
cdr3_aa: CASSPGRGQGNEKLFF

d_call: TRBD2
j_call: TRBJ2-1
v_call: TRBV7-8
clone_size: few
cdr3_nt: TGTGCCAGCAGCGCTGTAGGAGCGGGAGGCGATGAGCAGTTCTTC
cdr3_aa: CASSAVGAGGDEQFF

d_call: -
j_call: TRBJ2-3
v_call: TRBV5-6
clone_size: many
cdr3_nt: TGTGCCAGCAGCCCAGTAGACTCCCACACAGATACGCAGTATTTT
cdr3_aa: CASSPVDSHTDTQYF

d_call: -
j_call: TRBJ1-2
v_call: TRBV15
clone_size: many
cdr3_nt: TGTGCCACCAGCGGGAGGACGGTGAACTATGGCTACACCTTC
cdr3_aa: CATSGRTVNYGYTF

d_call: -
j_call: TRBJ2-7
v_call: TRBV20-1
clone_size: many
cdr3_nt: TGCAGTGCTAGAGATCGGGTAGCCTACGAGCAGTACTTC
cdr3_aa: CSARDRVAYEQYF

d_call: TRBD1
j_call: TRBJ1-2
v_call: TRBV19
clone_size: few
cdr3_nt: TGTGCCAGTAGTGGTGCGGGACAGGGTAGCTATGGCTACACCTTC
cdr3_aa: CASSGAGQGSYGYTF

d_call: TRBD1
j_call: TRBJ1-1
v_call: TRBV6-2/TRBV6-3
clone_size: -
cdr3_nt: TGTGCCAGCAGTGCCCAGGGGGCTATGAACACTGAAGCTTTCTTT
cdr3_aa: CASSAQGAMNTEAFF

d_call: -
j_call: TRBJ1-1
v_call: TRBV28
clone_size: -
cdr3_nt: TGTGCCAGCAGTGAGCAGACGATCACTGAAGCTTTCTTT
cdr3_aa: CASSEQTITEAFF

d_call: -
j_call: TRBJ2-7
v_call: TRBV6-5
clone_size: many
cdr3_nt: TGTGCCAGCAGCATCGGAGGTAAATCTTACGAGCAGTACTTC
cdr3_aa: CASSIGGKSYEQYF

d_call: -
j_call: TRBJ2-6
v_call: TRBV6-5
clone_size: many
cdr3_nt: TGTGCCAGCAGCCGAGCTTGGGCTGGGGCCAACGTCCTGACTTTC
cdr3_aa: CASSRAWAGANVLTF

d_call: TRBD2
j_call: TRBJ2-1
v_call: TRBV6-2/TRBV6-3
clone_size: -
cdr3_nt: TGTGCCAGCAGAGTCGGACTAGCGGGCCCTTACAATGAGCAGTTCTTC
cdr3_aa: CASRVGLAGPYNEQFF

d_call: -
j_call: TRBJ2-1
v_call: TRBV7-2
clone_size: many
cdr3_nt: TGTGCCAGCAAGGTCGTGCACAATGAGCAGTTCTTC
cdr3_aa: CASKVVHNEQFF

d_call: -
j_call: TRBJ2-7
v_call: TRBV12-3/TRBV12-4
clone_size: many
cdr3_nt: TGTGCCAGCAGTTTCGGGGCCCACTACGAGCAGTACTTC
cdr3_aa: CASSFGAHYEQYF

d_call: TRBD1
j_call: TRBJ1-5
v_call: TRBV6-6
clone_size: few
cdr3_nt: TGTGCCAGCAACTCAGCCGCCAGGGGGTATCAGCCCCAGAATTTT
cdr3_aa: CASNSAARGYQPQNF

d_call: TRBD2
j_call: TRBJ2-1
v_call: TRBV20-1
clone_size: many
cdr3_nt: TGCAGTGTTTCAAGCGGGAGGGGGACCTACAATGAGCAGTTCTTC
cdr3_aa: CSVSSGRGTYNEQFF

d_call: -
j_call: TRBJ1-2
v_call: TRBV5-1
clone_size: many
cdr3_nt: TGCGCCAGCAGCTTGGAGGGCCAAGGGCGAGGCTACACCTTC
cdr3_aa: CASSLEGQGRGYTF

d_call: TRBD1
j_call: TRBJ1-4
v_call: TRBV7-2
clone_size: many
cdr3_nt: TGTGCCAGCAGCCCACCGGGACAGGGTTATGAAAAACTGTTTTTT
cdr3_aa: CASSPPGQGYEKLFF

d_call: -
j_call: TRBJ2-5
v_call: TRBV4-2
clone_size: many
cdr3_nt: TGTGCCAGCAGCCAGCCCGGGGGGCGAGAGACCCAGTACTTC
cdr3_aa: CASSQPGGRETQYF

d_call: -
j_call: TRBJ1-1
v_call: TRBV20-1
clone_size: many
cdr3_nt: TGCAGTGCTAGAGGGGGGGTGGTGAACACTGAAGCTTTCTTT
cdr3_aa: CSARGGVVNTEAFF

d_call: TRBD2
j_call: TRBJ2-1
v_call: TRBV7-2
clone_size: many
cdr3_nt: TGTGCCAGCAGCTTACGGAGCGGGATAACCTACAATGAGCAGTTCTTC
cdr3_aa: CASSLRSGITYNEQFF

d_call: TRBD1
j_call: TRBJ1-2
v_call: TRBV5-1
clone_size: many
cdr3_nt: TGCGCCAGCAGCCCCAGGGACAGAAACTATGGCTACACCTTC
cdr3_aa: CASSPRDRNYGYTF

d_call: -
j_call: TRBJ2-2
v_call: TRBV4-2
clone_size: many
cdr3_nt: TGTGCCAGCAGCCAGGGGGACGCCGGGGAGCTGTTTTTT
cdr3_aa: CASSQGDAGELFF